A single T cell receptor beta chain is shown here with its context. Antigen: not known. The data belong to a study of cytomegalovirus exposure and HLA in healthy donors. Study as a whole: A data release that came early held tens of millions of unique TCRs from HLA-typed donors. Study outcomes and limitations: Per a prior analysis, the majority of TCR beta V segments were productive roughly 90% or roughly 30% of the time. There were under 200 TCR beta chains listed as cytomegalovirus-associated.

With 60 Vbeta and 13 Jbeta primers, the PCR was carried out. Sequenced by immunoSEQ multiplex PCR; TCRdb stores in-frame clones only, minus some. The data contain 250,000 to 350,000 clones, 75% to 90% of them singletons. CDR1 and CDR2 (germline): LNHDA, SQIVND (reference sequence). Trimming removed 1 base from V and 5 bases from J, with 11 bases in between. The CDR3 has 14 amino acids. This chain connects TRBV19 to TRBJ1-2; no firm D call. The receptor comes from a man between 35 and 55 years old in good health and CMV-seropositive. Sample: PBMCs. In DNA form, the CDR3 reads TGTGCCAGTAGTATAGCGGCAGGCCTGTATGGCTACACCTTC. Protein product: CASSIAAGLYGYTF.